One sample yielded the 8 T cell receptor beta chains listed below, sequenced in a study of radiotherapy plus CTLA-4 blockade in lung cancer. TCRdb's copy holds only in-frame clones and misses some; the assay was immunoSEQ multiplex PCR. Counted here are 40,000 to 45,000 clones, approximately 68% occurring once; the ten biggest clones make up 9.5% to 10%. This specimen consisted of peripheral blood, obtained from a patient treated with radiotherapy plus ipilimumab. The receptor source for this set is a human donor with non-small cell lung cancer who had stable disease on radiotherapy plus ipilimumab.

V gene TRBV11-3 combines with J gene TRBJ1-3; D is perhaps TRBD1 (6 bases). CDR3 length: 15 amino acids. In germline, CDR1 is SGHNT, CDR2 YENEEA. V gave up 5 bases and J gave up 0 bases, with 11 bases separating them. The CDR3 spells CASSPRTDSGNTIYF. The DNA of the CDR3 is TGTGCCAGCAGCCCGAGGACAGACTCTGGAAACACCATATATTTT.

A single count supports this clone. This rearrangement joins TRBV19 to TRBJ1-3; 8 bases agree with TRBD1. Trimming cost V 6 bases and J 4 bases; bases outside gene matches: 11. Per the germline V gene, CDR1 is LNHDA and CDR2 is SQIVND (reference sequence). The CDR3 is 16 residues long. The CDR3 DNA reads TGTGCCAGTAGGGCAGGGGGCACCTCTTTCGGAAACACCATATATTTT. As protein: CASRAGGTSFGNTIYF.

Worth noting for this clone: An end of the junction does not agree with germline; a read error may underlie this. J is TRBJ2-1 and V is TRBV25-1; 7 positions agree with TRBD1. Germline assignment: CDR1 MGHDK and CDR2 SYGVNS. The CDR3 loop spans 13 amino acids. The CDR3 coding sequence is TGTGCCAGCAGTGACCCTGGTGGCCCGGGACAGCTCTTC. It is translated as CASSDPGGPGQLF.

The V and J genes are TRBV30 and TRBJ1-2; tentative D call: TRBD1 (6 bases). Germline loops: CDR1 GTSNPN, CDR2 SVGIG (reference sequence). There are 14 residues in the CDR3. The ends were cut back, 4 bases at V and 6 bases at J, with 18 bases in the middle. The CDR3 reads CAWKSGRKGDGYTF. Written as DNA, the CDR3 is TGTGCCTGGAAGTCCGGAAGGAAGGGGGATGGCTACACCTTC.

The chain recombines TRBV15 with TRBJ2-5; the match to TRBD2 covers 11 bases. Germline assignment: CDR1 LNHNV and CDR2 YYDKDF (reference sequence). V gave up 2 bases and J gave up 4 bases; unmatched junction bases: 9. The CDR3 covers 17 residues. CDR3 loop: CATSRTFGGTSGETQYF. CDR3 nucleotides: TGTGCCACCAGCAGAACATTCGGCGGGACTAGCGGAGAGACCCAGTACTTC.

The rearrangement links TRBV11-1 to TRBJ1-1; perhaps TRBD1 as D (6 bases). CDR1 is SGHAT and CDR2 is FQDESV in the germline V gene (reference sequence). The CDR3 is 15 amino acids. Trimming took 3 bases from V and 3 from J, leaving 14 bases between them. The chain's CDR3 is CASSFHFEGDTEAFF. As DNA, the CDR3 is TGTGCCAGCAGCTTCCACTTCGAGGGGGACACTGAAGCTTTCTTT.

This chain joins TRBV6-1 and TRBJ2-1; D gene unclear. CDR1 MNHNS and CDR2 SASEGT come from the germline V gene. Trimming removed 7 bases at V and 2 bases at J, with 12 bases between. The CDR3 runs 14 residues. The CDR3: CASTPQLAYNEQFF. The CDR3 DNA is TGTGCCAGCACCCCCCAGCTAGCCTACAATGAGCAGTTCTTC.

The rearrangement uses TRBV7-3 and TRBJ2-2, with 9 bases that match TRBD2. This CDR3 region has 16 residues. V was clipped by 3 bases and J by 6 bases; unmatched bases: 8. Germline V gives CDR1 SGHTA, CDR2 FQGTGA. In nucleotides, the CDR3 is TGTGCCAGCAGCTTGCGGGGGGGCCGGTCCTCCGGGGAGCTGTTTTTT. This sequence encodes CASSLRGGRSSGELFF.